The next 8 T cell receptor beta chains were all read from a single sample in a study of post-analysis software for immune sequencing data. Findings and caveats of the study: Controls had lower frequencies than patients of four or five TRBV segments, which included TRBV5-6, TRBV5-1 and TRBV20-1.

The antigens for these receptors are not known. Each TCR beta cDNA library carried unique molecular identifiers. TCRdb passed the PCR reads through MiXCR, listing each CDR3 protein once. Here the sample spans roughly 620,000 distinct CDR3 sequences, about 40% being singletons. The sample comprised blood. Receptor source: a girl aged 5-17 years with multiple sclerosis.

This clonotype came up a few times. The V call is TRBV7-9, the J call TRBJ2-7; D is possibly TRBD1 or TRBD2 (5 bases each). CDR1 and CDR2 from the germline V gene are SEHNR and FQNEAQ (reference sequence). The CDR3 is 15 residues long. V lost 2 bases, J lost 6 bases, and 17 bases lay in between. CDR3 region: CASSLFGAEAIEQYF. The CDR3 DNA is TGTGCCAGCAGCTTATTCGGGGCGGAAGCAATCGAGCAGTACTTC. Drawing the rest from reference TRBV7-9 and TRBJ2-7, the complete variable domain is DTGVSQNPRHKITKRGQNVTFRCDPISEHNRLYWYRQTLGQGPEFLTYFQNEAQLEKSRLLSDRFSAERPKGSFSTLEIQRTEQGDSAMYLCASSLFGAEAIEQYFGPGTRLTVT.

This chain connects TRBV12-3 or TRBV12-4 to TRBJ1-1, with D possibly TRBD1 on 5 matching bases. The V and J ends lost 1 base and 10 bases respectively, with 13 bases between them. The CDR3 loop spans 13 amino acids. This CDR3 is CASSLGTSLAAFF. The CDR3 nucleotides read TGTGCCAGCAGTTTAGGGACATCTCTGGCAGCTTTCTTT.

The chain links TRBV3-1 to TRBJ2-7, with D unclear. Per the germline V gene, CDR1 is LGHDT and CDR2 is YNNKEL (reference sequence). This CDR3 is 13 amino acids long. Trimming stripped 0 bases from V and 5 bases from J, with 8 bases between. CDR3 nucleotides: TGTGCCAGCAGCCAAGATATACGAGACGAGCAGTACTTC. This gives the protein CASSQDIRDEQYF.

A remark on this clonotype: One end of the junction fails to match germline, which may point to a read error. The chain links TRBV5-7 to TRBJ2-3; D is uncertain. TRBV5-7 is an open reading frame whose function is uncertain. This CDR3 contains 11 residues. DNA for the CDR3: TGTGCCAGCAGCTTCGAAGATCCGCAGTATTTT. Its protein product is CASSFEDPQYF.

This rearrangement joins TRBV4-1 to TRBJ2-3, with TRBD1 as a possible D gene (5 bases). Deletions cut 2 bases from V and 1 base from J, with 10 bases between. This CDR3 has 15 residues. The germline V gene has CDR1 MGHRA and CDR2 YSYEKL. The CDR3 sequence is CASSQTLGGTDTQYF. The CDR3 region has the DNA TGCGCCAGCAGCCAAACCCTAGGGGGCACAGATACGCAGTATTTT.

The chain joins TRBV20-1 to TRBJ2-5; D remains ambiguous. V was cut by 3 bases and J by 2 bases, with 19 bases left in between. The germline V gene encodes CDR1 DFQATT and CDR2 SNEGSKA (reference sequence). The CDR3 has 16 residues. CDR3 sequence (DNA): TGCAGTGCTAGGAACGTATCCCCCAGCCTTCAAGAGACCCAGTACTTC. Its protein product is CSARNVSPSLQETQYF.

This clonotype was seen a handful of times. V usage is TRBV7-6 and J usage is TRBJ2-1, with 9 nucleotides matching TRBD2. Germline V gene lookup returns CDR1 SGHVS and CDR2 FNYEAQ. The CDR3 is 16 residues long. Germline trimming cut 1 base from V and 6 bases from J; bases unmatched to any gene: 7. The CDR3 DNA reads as TGTGCCAGCAGCTTAGACGGCGGGAGGGCCTCCAATGAGCAGTTCTTC. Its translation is CASSLDGGRASNEQFF. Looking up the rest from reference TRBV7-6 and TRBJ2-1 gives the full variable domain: GAGVSQSPRYKVTKRGQDVALRCDPISGHVSLYWYRQALGQGPEFLTYFNYEAQQDKSGLPNDRFSAERPEGSISTLTIQRTEQRDSAMYRCASSLDGGRASNEQFFGPGTRLTVL.

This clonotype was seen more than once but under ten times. The CDR3 loop reads CASSQLGTSGSGNEQFF. The CDR3 coding sequence is TGTGCCAGCAGCCAATTAGGGACTAGCGGGAGTGGGAATGAGCAGTTCTTC. V and J are TRBV3-1 and TRBJ2-1, with TRBD2 identical over 14 bases. There are 17 residues in the CDR3. The V gene end was trimmed by 2 bases and the J gene end by 7 bases; junction bases not matched to a gene: 7. From germline, CDR1 is LGHDT and CDR2 YNNKEL (reference sequence).